This TCR beta chain was observed in a study of cytomegalovirus exposure and HLA in healthy donors. CDR3 length: 14 amino acids. Per the germline V gene, CDR1 is MNHNY and CDR2 is SVGAGI (reference sequence). J lost 0 bases, V lost 6 bases, and 5 bases had no gene match. Study-level results: Reports described diagnosis of cytomegalovirus status by the classifier as highly specific and sensitive.

For this clone: Antigen unknown.

Primers: 60 Vbeta forward and 13 Jbeta reverse. Under the authors' procedure: In a later analysis, the count reached about 80 million unique TCR beta chains, with 10 million to 11 million shared. The data were produced by immunoSEQ multiplex PCR, yet TCRdb's version contains in-frame clones alone and is incomplete. The DNA gave D and trimming, while V, J and clone size come from that table. The table lists 110,000 or so clones, about four fifths of them singletons, with less than 2.5% in the top ten. This clonotype originated in a woman aged 40 to 50 in good health and CMV-seronegative. The chain has TRBV6-6 and TRBJ2-7, with 7 bases aligning to TRBD1. Sequenced material: PBMCs. CDR3 sequence reads: CASSLQGSSYEQYF. The CDR3 DNA reads TGTGCCAGCAGCCTACAGGGGAGCTCCTACGAGCAGTACTTC.